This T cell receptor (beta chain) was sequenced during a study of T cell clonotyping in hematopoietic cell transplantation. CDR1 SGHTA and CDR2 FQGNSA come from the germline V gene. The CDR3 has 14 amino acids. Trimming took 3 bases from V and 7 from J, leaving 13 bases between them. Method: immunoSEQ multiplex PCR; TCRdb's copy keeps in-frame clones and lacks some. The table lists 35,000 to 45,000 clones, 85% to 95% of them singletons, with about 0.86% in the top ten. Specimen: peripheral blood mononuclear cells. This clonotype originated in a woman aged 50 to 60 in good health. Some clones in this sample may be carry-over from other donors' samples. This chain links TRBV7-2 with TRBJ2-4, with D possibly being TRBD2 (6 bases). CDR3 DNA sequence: TGTGCCAGCAGCTTGCTGGGAGGTACGAACATTCAGTACTTC. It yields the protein CASSLLGGTNIQYF.